The 10 T cell receptor beta chains reported below all come from one sample, sequenced in a study of cytomegalovirus exposure and HLA in healthy donors. In the PCR, 60 Vbeta and 13 Jbeta primers were used. Assay: immunoSEQ multiplex PCR; the TCRdb copy retains only in-frame clones and omits some. This table holds under 200,000 clones, about 12% found once. Sequenced: PBMCs. Receptors originate from a man aged 50-60 years in good health and CMV-seropositive.

The V gene is TRBV4-3, the J gene TRBJ2-7; the D gene is possibly TRBD2 (7 bases). This CDR3 spans 18 amino acids. Trimming stripped 0 bases from V and 1 base from J, with 19 bases between. The germline V gene encodes CDR1 LGHNA and CDR2 YSLEER. CDR3 in DNA: TGCGCCAGCAGCCAAGATTGGGTTAGAGGGGGGGTTTCCTACGAGCAGTACGTC. Protein: CASSQDWVRGGVSYEQYV.

The chain's CDR3 is CSVALAGSYGYTF. The CDR3 DNA reads TGCAGCGTTGCTCTCGCAGGCTCGTATGGCTACACCTTC. The V and J genes are TRBV29-1 and TRBJ1-2; D remains ambiguous. Trimming pared 4 bases from V and 5 bases from J, leaving 14 bases between. This CDR3 region has 13 residues. Germline lookup yields CDR1 SQVTM and CDR2 ANQGSEA.

This clone has a handful of counts. V gene TRBV10-3 combines with J gene TRBJ2-2, with D possibly being TRBD2 (6 bases). V lost 2 bases, J lost 7 bases, and 8 bases lay in between. The CDR3 spans 13 residues. Germline V gives CDR1 ENHRY, CDR2 SYGVKD. The CDR3 loop is CAISERGNGELFF. In DNA, the CDR3 is TGTGCCATCAGTGAGCGGGGGAACGGGGAGCTGTTTTTT.

This chain joins TRBV2 and TRBJ1-1, with D perhaps matching TRBD1 (5 bases). Trimming cost V 6 bases and J 3 bases, with 8 bases left between them. Germline V CDR1 and CDR2: SNHLY, FYNNEI. CDR3 length: 12 residues. For the CDR3, the DNA is TGTGCCAGCAGCCTCAGGGACACTGAAGCTTTCTTT. Translation gives CASSLRDTEAFF.

This chain connects TRBV6-5 to TRBJ1-4; a weak D match, TRBD1 (6 bases). This CDR3 is built from 14 residues. Trimming shortened V by 6 bases and J by 7 bases, and 15 bases separated the two germline ends. Per the germline V gene, CDR1 is MNHEY and CDR2 is SVGAGI. The CDR3 sequence is CASRQGGGSEKLFF. DNA for the CDR3: TGTGCCAGCAGACAAGGGGGTGGGAGTGAAAAACTGTTTTTT.

This chain connects TRBV4-3 to TRBJ1-6, with a possible D match to TRBD1 (6 bases). V lost 1 base to trimming and J lost 2 bases, with 12 bases between them. The CDR3 loop spans 17 amino acids. Germline V gene sequence: CDR1 LGHNA, CDR2 YSLEER. CDR3 in amino acids: CASSQVAGATYNSPLHF. CDR3 nucleotide sequence: TGCGCCAGCAGCCAAGTTGCGGGGGCTACCTATAATTCACCCCTCCACTTT.

This clone showed up just a few times. The CDR3: CASSQLVGSTGELFF. CDR3 in DNA: TGCGCCAGCAGCCAACTAGTTGGATCGACCGGGGAGCTGTTTTTT. The J gene is TRBJ2-2, the V gene TRBV4-3; unclear D gene. Germline V lookup: CDR1 LGHNA, CDR2 YSLEER. The CDR3 consists of 15 residues. V was clipped by 2 bases and J by 5 bases, with 12 bases between them.

In its sample, this clone was seen a few times. V is TRBV30 and J is TRBJ1-2, with a weak D call TRBD1 (6 bases). The CDR3 spans 13 residues. Trimming left V 4 bases short and J 7 bases short, with 16 bases between. CDR1 is GTSNPN and CDR2 is SVGIG in the germline V gene (reference sequence). The CDR3 reads CAWILGQSAGYTF. CDR3 sequence (DNA): TGTGCCTGGATCTTAGGACAGTCTGCTGGCTACACCTTC.

Of note for this clone: This sample includes further DNA sequences coding for the same CDR3. V and J are TRBV9 and TRBJ2-1; D is perhaps TRBD1 (6 bases). Deletions cut 0 bases from V and 0 bases from J, with 7 bases between. CDR1 and CDR2 from the germline V gene are SGDLS and YYNGEE. This CDR3 is 15 amino acids long. The CDR3 protein is CASSVEGVSYNEQFF. CDR3 coding DNA: TGTGCCAGCAGCGTAGAGGGGGTCTCCTACAATGAGCAGTTCTTC. The whole variable domain, remainder taken from reference TRBV9 and TRBJ2-1, is DSGVTQTPKHLITATGQRVTLRCSPRSGDLSVYWYQQSLDQGLQFLIQYYNGEERAKGNILERFSAQQFPDLHSELNLSSLELGDSALYFCASSVEGVSYNEQFFGPGTRLTVL.

V usage is TRBV7-2 and J usage is TRBJ2-5, with 9 bases aligning to TRBD2. Germline V gene sequence: CDR1 SGHTA, CDR2 FQGNSA. V lost 0 bases and J lost 0; bases outside the gene matches: 8. There are 18 residues in the CDR3. CDR3 in amino acids: CASSLAGGSGGYQETQYF. DNA for the CDR3: TGTGCCAGCAGCTTAGCGGGAGGGAGCGGGGGGTACCAAGAGACCCAGTACTTC.